The 20 T cell receptor beta chains in this list originate from one sample, sequenced in a study of blood T cell repertoires in COVID-19. Method: immunoSEQ multiplex PCR; TCRdb's copy keeps in-frame clones and lacks some. The sample lists roughly 190,000 clones; approximately 87% were seen once. The sequenced sample was peripheral blood. The origin of the receptors is a woman aged 55-69 years with COVID-19, enrolled during active disease.

CDR3 DNA sequence: TGTGCCAGCAGATGGGGCGGGGGTCCCTACAATGAGCAGTTCTTC. Its translation is CASRWGGGPYNEQFF. The chain employs TRBV2 and TRBJ2-1; 7 nucleotides agree with TRBD2. The CDR3 runs 15 residues. V was clipped by 6 bases and J by 2 bases; unmatched bases: 7. CDR1 SNHLY and CDR2 FYNNEI come from the germline V gene. The variable domain in full, completed from reference TRBV2 and TRBJ2-1, reads EPEVTQTPSHQVTQMGQEVILRCVPISNHLYFYWYRQILGQKVEFLVSFYNNEISEKSEIFDDQFSVERPDGSNFTLKIRSTKLEDSAMYFCASRWGGGPYNEQFFGPGTRLTVL.

The chain employs TRBV5-1 and TRBJ2-1; D remains unclear. The V end was cut by 2 bases, the J end by 0 bases, with 9 bases between. The CDR3 consists of 15 residues. Germline-derived CDR1 and CDR2 are SGHRS and YFSETQ. The CDR3 bases are TGCGCCAGCAGCTTAGACCGGAGCTCCTACAATGAGCAGTTCTTC. As protein: CASSLDRSSYNEQFF.

V and J are TRBV30 and TRBJ2-1, with D possibly matching TRBD1 (6 bases). Germline V gene sequence: CDR1 GTSNPN, CDR2 SVGIG (reference sequence). V lost 7 bases, J lost 7 bases, and 20 bases lay in between. This CDR3 is built from 14 residues. CDR3 residues: CASTHPDRGNEQFF. The CDR3 nucleotides are TGTGCCTCCACACACCCGGACAGAGGGAATGAGCAGTTCTTC.

The V call is TRBV19, the J call TRBJ1-2; D possibly corresponds to TRBD1 (6 bases). This CDR3 is built from 18 residues. In germline, CDR1 is LNHDA, CDR2 SQIVND (reference sequence). V was shortened by 3 bases and J by 0 bases, with 20 bases between the two germline ends. The CDR3 region is CASSIGGPSRLSNYGYTF. The CDR3 DNA is TGTGCCAGTAGTATTGGGGGCCCGTCCCGACTGTCTAACTATGGCTACACCTTC.

The J gene is TRBJ1-1, the V gene TRBV24-1, with D perhaps matching TRBD1 (5 bases). The CDR3 is 14 amino acids. Germline V gene data show CDR1 as KGHDR and CDR2 as SFDVKD. Trimming took off 7 bases at V and 0 bases at J, with 11 bases between the two ends. CDR3 residues: CATRAPGLNTEAFF. CDR3 in DNA: TGTGCCACCAGAGCCCCAGGGTTGAACACTGAAGCTTTCTTT.

Turning to this clone: This same CDR3 is encoded by further DNA sequences in the sample. The rearrangement uses TRBV6-5 and TRBJ2-7; D is possibly TRBD1 (7 bases). CDR1 is MNHEY and CDR2 is SVGAGI in the germline V gene. With 6 bases removed from V and 2 bases from J, the gap between germline ends came to 11 bases. This CDR3 has 13 residues. CDR3 coding DNA: TGTGCCAGCAGCCGCGGGACAGCCTACGAGCAGTACTTC. Residues: CASSRGTAYEQYF.

The chain has TRBV6-5 and TRBJ1-2; 9 bases align to TRBD1. CDR3 length: 13 amino acids. V lost 6 bases and J lost 8; bases outside the gene matches: 7. Germline lookup yields CDR1 MNHEY and CDR2 SVGAGI. CDR3 sequence reads: CASRSTGGAGYTF. As DNA, the CDR3 is TGTGCCAGCAGGTCAACAGGGGGCGCGGGCTACACCTTC.

This sequence joins TRBV5-1 and TRBJ2-2; 9 bases fit TRBD2. The CDR3 totals 14 residues. Germline lookup yields CDR1 SGHRS and CDR2 YFSETQ. With V trimmed by 4 bases and J by 3 bases, 1 base remained unmatched. The CDR3 here is CASSKREDTGELFF. CDR3 sequence (DNA): TGCGCCAGCAGCAAGCGGGAGGACACCGGGGAGCTGTTTTTT.

V gene TRBV6-2 or TRBV6-3 combines with J gene TRBJ1-5; D perhaps matches TRBD1 (5 bases). Trimming removed 5 bases from V and 3 bases from J, with 8 bases in between. The CDR3 extends over 13 amino acids. Germline lookup yields CDR1 MNHEY and CDR2 SVGEGT. This chain's CDR3 is CASSRQSNQPQHF. Here the CDR3 DNA reads TGTGCCAGCAGTCGACAGTCCAATCAGCCCCAGCATTTT.

The rearrangement uses TRBV5-1 and TRBJ2-1; D is undetermined. CDR1 is SGHRS and CDR2 is YFSETQ in the germline V gene. The V gene lost 3 bases and the J gene lost 7 bases, with 14 bases spanning the gap. There are 14 residues in the CDR3. The CDR3 nucleotides are TGCGCCAGCAGCTCGATGGGCTCCCGGAATGAGCAGTTCTTC. It is translated as CASSSMGSRNEQFF.

This sequence joins TRBV30 and TRBJ2-1; D not resolved. Trimming stripped 4 bases from V and 4 bases from J, with 17 bases between. CDR1 is GTSNPN and CDR2 is SVGIG in the germline V gene (reference sequence). This CDR3 has 15 amino acids. As DNA, the CDR3 is TGTGCCTGGAAAAGGTACTCGTCGACTTACAATGAGCAGTTCTTC. It codes for CAWKRYSSTYNEQFF.

This chain uses TRBV7-2 with TRBJ2-1; 9 bases match TRBD2. V shed 5 bases and J 0 bases; nucleotides not matched to a gene: 5. Germline CDR1 SGHTA, CDR2 FQGNSA. The CDR3 length is 16 residues. Written as DNA, the CDR3 is TGTGCCAGCAGCCCCAGACTAGCGGACTCCTACAATGAGCAGTTCTTC. Its translation is CASSPRLADSYNEQFF. Combining the CDR3 with reference TRBV7-2 and TRBJ2-1 gives the whole variable domain GAGVSQSPSNKVTEKGKDVELRCDPISGHTALYWYRQSLGQGLEFLIYFQGNSAPDKSGLPSDRFSAERTGGSVSTLTIQRTQQEDSAVYLCASSPRLADSYNEQFFGPGTRLTVL.

The V and J genes are TRBV7-2 and TRBJ1-2; the match to TRBD1 covers 8 bases. The CDR3 has 14 residues. Germline V lookup: CDR1 SGHTA, CDR2 FQGNSA. Losses at the gene ends were 5 bases for V and 4 bases for J; bases not matched to a gene: 6. Here the CDR3 DNA reads TGTGCCAGCAGCCCGGACAGGGTAGCCTATGGCTACACCTTC. This gives the protein CASSPDRVAYGYTF.

The chain recombines TRBV18 with TRBJ2-5, with D hard to call. The CDR3 is 13 amino acids. V was clipped by 3 bases and J by 2 bases, with 7 bases between them. Per the germline V gene, CDR1 is KGHSH and CDR2 is LQKENI. The CDR3 nucleotides read TGTGCCAGCTCACCCCTATTACAAGAGACCCAGTACTTC. Amino acids: CASSPLLQETQYF. Supplemented by reference TRBV18 and TRBJ2-5, the full variable domain reads NAGVMQNPRHLVRRRGQEARLRCSPMKGHSHVYWYRQLPEEGLKFMVYLQKENIIDESGMPKERFSAEFPKEGPSILRIQQVVRGDSAAYFCASSPLLQETQYFGPGTRLLVL.

The sample holds a few counts of this clone. This rearrangement joins TRBV20-1 to TRBJ1-1; D possibly corresponds to TRBD1 (5 bases). CDR1 is DFQATT and CDR2 is SNEGSKA in the germline V gene (reference sequence). The CDR3 is made up of 13 amino acids. The V gene lost 3 bases and the J gene lost 6 bases, with 14 bases spanning the gap. In DNA form, the CDR3 reads TGCAGTGCTAGTGTCAGGGTCGACGCTGAAGCTTTCTTT. Its translation: CSASVRVDAEAFF.

The rearrangement links TRBV7-8 to TRBJ1-5; a weak D match, TRBD1 (5 bases). There are 14 residues in the CDR3. Trimming took 2 bases from V and 7 from J, leaving 12 bases between them. Germline lookup yields CDR1 SGHVS and CDR2 FQNEAQ. The CDR3 DNA sequence: TGTGCCAGCAGCTTAAGCAGGGCGAGGCAGCCCCAGCATTTT. Residues: CASSLSRARQPQHF.

The table lists this clone with a few counts. V is TRBV24-1 and J is TRBJ2-1; maybe TRBD1 (6 bases). This CDR3 spans 15 amino acids. Germline V CDR1 and CDR2: KGHDR, SFDVKD. Trimming took off 1 base at V and 7 bases at J, with 13 bases between the two ends. CDR3 bases: TGTGCCACCAGTGATTTAACACAGGGTAAAAATGAGCAGTTCTTC. Residues: CATSDLTQGKNEQFF.

CDR3: CASSEEGSALQETQYF. CDR3 coding DNA: TGTGCCAGCTCAGAAGAGGGAAGTGCTCTACAAGAGACCCAGTACTTC. The chain is built from TRBV18 and TRBJ2-5, with D maybe TRBD2 (5 bases). The CDR3 consists of 16 residues. The ends were cut back, 5 bases at V and 2 bases at J, with 18 bases in the middle. Germline V lookup: CDR1 KGHSH, CDR2 LQKENI.

The chain carries TRBV28 and TRBJ1-2; TRBD1 is a possible D gene (6 bases). Looked up from germline, CDR1 is MDHEN and CDR2 is SYDVKM. The V end was cut by 3 bases, the J end by 4 bases, with 6 bases between. This CDR3 contains 12 residues. The CDR3 loop is CASSLGAYGYTF. CDR3 in DNA: TGTGCCAGCAGTTTGGGGGCCTATGGCTACACCTTC.

This sequence joins TRBV6-4 and TRBJ2-2; D possibly corresponds to TRBD2 (6 bases). The ends were cut back, 5 bases at V and 6 bases at J, with 16 bases in the middle. This CDR3 spans 15 amino acids. Per the germline V gene, CDR1 is MRHNA and CDR2 is SNTAGT. The CDR3 bases are TGTGCCAGCAGTCTATCTGCCGGGAGCCCCGGGGAGCTGTTTTTT. Amino acids: CASSLSAGSPGELFF.